The 9 T cell receptor beta chains below come from one sample, sequenced in a study of blood T cell repertoires in COVID-19. The repertoire was sequenced with immunoSEQ multiplex PCR; TCRdb's copy has only in-frame clones and lacks some. This table holds about 430,000 clones, about 88% found once. The sequencing sample was made of PBMCs or T cells enriched from blood (not recorded which). These receptors were obtained from a young woman who had been exposed to COVID-19.

The rearrangement uses TRBV23-1 and TRBJ2-3; TRBD1 aligns across 8 bases. TRBV23-1 is assigned to the ORF class and has an uncertain function. The V segment lost 0 bases and the J segment 3 bases; nucleotides outside the gene matches: 11. The CDR3 runs 18 residues. CDR3 loop: CASSQSSNRGKETDTQYF. As DNA, the CDR3 is TGCGCCAGCAGTCAATCCTCTAACAGGGGGAAGGAGACAGATACGCAGTATTTT.

This clone was recorded once. The rearrangement uses TRBV2 and TRBJ1-3; tentative D call: TRBD1 (6 bases). CDR3 length: 12 amino acids. In germline, CDR1 is SNHLY, CDR2 FYNNEI. Trimming cost V 10 bases and J 11 bases, with 18 bases left between them. The CDR3 loop is CAKAAGAGAIYF. The CDR3 DNA reads TGTGCCAAGGCGGCAGGGGCCGGTGCCATATATTTT.

This chain links TRBV5-4 with TRBJ1-1, with a weak D call TRBD1 (5 bases). V lost 3 bases and J lost 12, with 15 bases in between. The CDR3 contains 12 residues. CDR1 and CDR2 from the germline V gene are SGHNT and YYREEE (reference sequence). The CDR3 DNA reads as TGTGCCAGCAGCTCTCCTGGGGGGGTGCCTTTCTTT. Protein sequence: CASSSPGGVPFF.

Points on this clone: The sample contains more than one DNA sequence encoding this CDR3. The chain links TRBV9 to TRBJ2-7; D is unresolved. V lost 0 bases to trimming and J lost 0 bases, with 7 bases between them. This CDR3 comprises 14 residues. The V gene's germline CDR1 is SGDLS and CDR2 YYNGEE. Here the CDR3 reads CASSVGSSSYEQYF. In DNA form, the CDR3 reads TGTGCCAGCAGCGTAGGTAGTAGCTCCTACGAGCAGTACTTC.

The chain employs TRBV28 and TRBJ1-6; TRBD1 is a possible D gene (6 bases). The germline V gene has CDR1 MDHEN and CDR2 SYDVKM. The CDR3 contains 13 residues. Trimming cost V 6 bases and J 9 bases, with 12 bases left between them. CDR3 sequence: CASRRTATSPLHF. DNA for the CDR3: TGTGCCAGCAGACGGACAGCCACTTCACCCCTCCACTTT. The full variable domain, completed using reference TRBV28 and TRBJ1-6, is DVKVTQSSRYLVKRTGEKVFLECVQDMDHENMFWYRQDPGLGLRLIYFSYDVKMKEKGDIPEGYSVSREKKERFSLILESASTNQTSMYLCASRRTATSPLHFGNGTRLTVT.

The chain couples TRBV7-8 to TRBJ2-7, with 7 bases matching TRBD2. The junction had 21 bases not matched to a gene; V was cut back by 1 base and J by 0 bases. Germline assignment: CDR1 SGHVS and CDR2 FQNEAQ. The CDR3 is made up of 21 amino acids. In nucleotides, the CDR3 is TGTGCCAGCAGCTTAGATCAACTAGGAGGGAGGGCCGGAATAAGCTCCTACGAGCAGTACTTC. This sequence encodes CASSLDQLGGRAGISSYEQYF. The variable domain in full, completed from reference TRBV7-8 and TRBJ2-7, reads GAGVSQSPRYKVAKRGQDVALRCDPISGHVSLFWYQQALGQGPEFLTYFQNEAQLDKSGLPSDRFFAERPEGSVSTLKIQRTQQEDSAVYLCASSLDQLGGRAGISSYEQYFGPGTRLTVT.

This rearrangement joins TRBV28 to TRBJ2-7; tentatively, D is TRBD2 (5 bases). Germline V gene lookup returns CDR1 MDHEN and CDR2 SYDVKM. Trimming took off 5 bases at V and 6 bases at J, with 11 bases between the two ends. The CDR3 runs to 12 residues. The CDR3 nucleotides are TGTGCCAGCAGTAGGACTGTCTCCGAGCAGTACTTC. Its protein is CASSRTVSEQYF.

This clone showed up just once. The chain is built from TRBV20-1 and TRBJ2-3; 11 positions match TRBD2. In germline, CDR1 is DFQATT, CDR2 SNEGSKA (reference sequence). CDR3 length: 15 residues. Trimming removed 3 bases from V and 5 bases from J; junction bases left unmatched: 7. CDR3 nucleotide sequence: TGCAGTGCTAGTAGCGGGGGGGCCGCCGAAGATACGCAGTATTTT. Protein: CSASSGGAAEDTQYF.

The chain has TRBV9 and TRBJ2-7; tentative D call: TRBD1 (5 bases). CDR3 size: 14 residues. Germline V gene data show CDR1 as SGDLS and CDR2 as YYNGEE. The V and J ends lost 2 bases and 2 bases respectively, with 11 bases between them. The CDR3 is CASSVSRVAYEQYF. In nucleotides, the CDR3 is TGTGCCAGCAGCGTGTCCAGGGTTGCCTACGAGCAGTACTTC.